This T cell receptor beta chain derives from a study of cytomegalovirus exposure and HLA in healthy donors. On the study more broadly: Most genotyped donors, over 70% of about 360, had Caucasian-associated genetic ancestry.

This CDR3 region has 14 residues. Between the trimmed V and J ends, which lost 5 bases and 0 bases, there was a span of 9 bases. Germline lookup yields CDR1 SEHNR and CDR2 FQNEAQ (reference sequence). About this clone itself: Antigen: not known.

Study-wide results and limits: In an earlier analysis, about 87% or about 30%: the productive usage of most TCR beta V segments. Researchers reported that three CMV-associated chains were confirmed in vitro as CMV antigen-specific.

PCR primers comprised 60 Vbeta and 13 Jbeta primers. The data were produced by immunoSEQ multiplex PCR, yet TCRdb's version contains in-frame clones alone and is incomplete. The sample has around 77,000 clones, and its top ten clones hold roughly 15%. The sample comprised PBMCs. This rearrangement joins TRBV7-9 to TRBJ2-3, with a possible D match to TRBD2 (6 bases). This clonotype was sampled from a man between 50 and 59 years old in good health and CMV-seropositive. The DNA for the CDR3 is TGTGCCAGCAGCCGGGAGTTTAGCACAGATACGCAGTATTTT. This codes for CASSREFSTDTQYF.